The 11 T cell receptor beta chains in this list originate from one sample, sequenced in a study of CD8 T cells in ankylosing spondylitis. Using its own MiXCR run on the 5' RACE reads, TCRdb lists one record per CDR3 protein. The sample lists about 160,000 distinct CDR3 sequences, about 17% occurring once. The sample comprised blood, either unsorted or a sorted T cell fraction (not recorded which). The origin of the receptors is a male donor with ankylosing spondylitis or in good health (not recorded which).

In this sample, this clonotype turned up a few times. The chain is built from TRBV27 and TRBJ2-1; D not certain. The V gene's germline CDR1 is MNHEY and CDR2 SMNVEV (reference sequence). The germline V and J ends were trimmed by 1 base and 0 bases, with 13 bases remaining between them. The CDR3 length is 17 residues. CDR3 in amino acids: CASSLFDTVSSYNEQFF. CDR3 bases: TGTGCCAGCAGTTTATTCGACACGGTTAGCTCCTACAATGAGCAGTTCTTC.

This clonotype was counted many times. The rearrangement uses TRBV20-1 and TRBJ2-2; 10 positions match TRBD2. The CDR3 extends over 14 amino acids. Losses at the gene ends were 3 bases for V and 7 bases for J; bases not matched to a gene: 5. Germline CDR1 reads DFQATT; CDR2 reads SNEGSKA (reference sequence). CDR3 coding DNA: TGCAGTGCTAGCCCTAGCGGGAGAATCGGGGAGCTGTTTTTT. The encoded protein is CSASPSGRIGELFF.

This clonotype occurred a few times. The rearrangement uses TRBV14 and TRBJ2-7; the D is unclear. Trimming pared 6 bases from V and 2 bases from J, leaving 11 bases between. Germline V gives CDR1 SGHDN, CDR2 FVKESK. This CDR3 region has 13 residues. In nucleotides, the CDR3 is TGTGCCAGCAGGCGGACGGGTACCTACGAGCAGTACTTC. It is translated as CASRRTGTYEQYF.

V gene TRBV5-1 combines with J gene TRBJ2-5; D possibly corresponds to TRBD1 (5 bases). The germline V and J ends were trimmed by 0 bases and 4 bases, with 10 bases remaining between them. Per germline, CDR1 SGHRS and CDR2 YFSETQ. This CDR3 region has 14 residues. CDR3 protein: CASSLEAGPETQYF. The CDR3, as DNA: TGCGCCAGCAGCTTGGAGGCAGGGCCAGAGACCCAGTACTTC.

The genes are TRBV18 and TRBJ1-6; D remains unclear. The CDR3 loop spans 14 amino acids. Germline CDR1 KGHSH, CDR2 LQKENI. V gave up 5 bases and J gave up 7 bases, with 12 bases separating them. The CDR3 nucleotides are TGTGCCAGCTCATCCTCGGCCGTGAATTCACCCCTCCACTTT. It translates to CASSSSAVNSPLHF.

In this sample, this clonotype turned up many times. CDR3 region: CSADDRVDEQFF. The CDR3 nucleotides read TGCAGTGCTGATGACAGGGTGGATGAGCAGTTCTTC. The chain combines TRBV20-1 with TRBJ2-1, with 7 bases fitting TRBD1. The CDR3 is 12 amino acids. The germline CDR1 and CDR2 sequences are DFQATT and SNEGSKA (reference sequence). V gave up 5 bases and J gave up 8 bases; unmatched junction bases: 6.

This clonotype showed up just once. The chain links TRBV5-1 to TRBJ1-1; 7 bases are shared with TRBD1. CDR1 and CDR2 (germline): SGHRS, YFSETQ. The CDR3 has 15 residues. J gave up 5 bases and V 0 bases, and 7 bases lay outside the gene matches. The CDR3 here is CASSLEGGVSTEAFF. The CDR3 nucleotides are TGCGCCAGCAGCTTGGAAGGGGGCGTAAGTACTGAAGCTTTCTTT.

The chain combines TRBV5-1 with TRBJ2-2, with 9 bases identical to TRBD1. Trimming removed 1 base from V and 4 bases from J; junction bases left unmatched: 17. CDR1 SGHRS and CDR2 YFSETQ come from the germline V gene. The CDR3 totals 20 residues. CDR3 coding DNA: TGCGCCAGCAGCTTGATCGCCCCGGGACAGGGCCTCCCGGGCACCGGGGAGCTGTTTTTT. Translated: CASSLIAPGQGLPGTGELFF. Supplemented by reference TRBV5-1 and TRBJ2-2, the full variable domain reads KAGVTQTPRYLIKTRGQQVTLSCSPISGHRSVSWYQQTPGQGLQFLFEYFSETQRNKGNFPGRFSGRQFSNSRSEMNVSTLELGDSALYLCASSLIAPGQGLPGTGELFFGEGSRLTVL.

This clonotype was recorded at least ten times. V usage is TRBV20-1 and J usage is TRBJ1-2; D uncertain. Germline CDR1 reads DFQATT; CDR2 reads SNEGSKA (reference sequence). V gave up 5 bases and J gave up 0 bases, with 13 bases separating them. The CDR3 has 14 amino acids. The chain's CDR3 is CSAVAPVSNYGYTF. The DNA of the CDR3 is TGCAGTGCTGTAGCCCCGGTGTCTAACTATGGCTACACCTTC.

Ten or more counts support this clonotype. The chain links TRBV29-1 to TRBJ2-7; D is possibly TRBD1 (6 bases). This CDR3 has 13 residues. CDR1 and CDR2 from the germline V gene are SQVTM and ANQGSEA. V was clipped by 6 bases and J by 0 bases, with 12 bases between them. CDR3 sequence (DNA): TGCAGCGTAGATACAGGGCTCTCCTACGAGCAGTACTTC. Its protein product is CSVDTGLSYEQYF.

This clonotype was seen at least ten times. The chain uses TRBV6-4 and TRBJ2-2; the D gene is possibly TRBD2 (7 bases). This CDR3 contains 20 residues. Germline V CDR1 and CDR2: MRHNA, SNTAGT. Trimming removed 2 bases from V and 6 bases from J, with 28 bases in between. CDR3 protein: CASSDAPGTSRGGHPGELFF. DNA for the CDR3: TGTGCCAGCAGTGACGCACCCGGGACTTCAAGGGGGGGTCACCCCGGGGAGCTGTTTTTT.